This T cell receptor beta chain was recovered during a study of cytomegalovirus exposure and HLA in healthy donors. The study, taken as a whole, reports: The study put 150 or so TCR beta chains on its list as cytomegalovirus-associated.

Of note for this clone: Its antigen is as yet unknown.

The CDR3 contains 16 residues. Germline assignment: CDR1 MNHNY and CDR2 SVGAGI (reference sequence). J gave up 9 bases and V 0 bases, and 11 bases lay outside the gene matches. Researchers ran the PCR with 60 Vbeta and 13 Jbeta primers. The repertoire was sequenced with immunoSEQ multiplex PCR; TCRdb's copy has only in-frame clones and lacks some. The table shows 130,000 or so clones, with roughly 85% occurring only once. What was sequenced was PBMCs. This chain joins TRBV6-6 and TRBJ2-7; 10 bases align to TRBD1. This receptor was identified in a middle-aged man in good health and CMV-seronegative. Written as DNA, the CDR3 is TGTGCCAGCAGTTACTCCGGGACAGGGGACTCGCTGGGGCAGTACTTC. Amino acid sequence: CASSYSGTGDSLGQYF.